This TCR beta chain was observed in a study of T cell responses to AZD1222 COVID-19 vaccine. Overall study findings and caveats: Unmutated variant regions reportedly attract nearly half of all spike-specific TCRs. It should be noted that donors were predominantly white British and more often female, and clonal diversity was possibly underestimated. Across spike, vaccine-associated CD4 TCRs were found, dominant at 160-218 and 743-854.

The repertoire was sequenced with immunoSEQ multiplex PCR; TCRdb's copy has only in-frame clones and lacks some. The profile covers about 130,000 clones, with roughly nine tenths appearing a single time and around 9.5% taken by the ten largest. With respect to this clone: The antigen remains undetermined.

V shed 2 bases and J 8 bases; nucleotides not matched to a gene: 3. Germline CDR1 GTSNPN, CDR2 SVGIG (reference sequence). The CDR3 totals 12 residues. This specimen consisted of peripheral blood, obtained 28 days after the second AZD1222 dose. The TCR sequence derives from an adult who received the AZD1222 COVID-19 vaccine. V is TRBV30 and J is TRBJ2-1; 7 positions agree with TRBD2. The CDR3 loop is CAWSRLADEQFF. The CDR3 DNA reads TGTGCCTGGAGTCGCCTAGCGGATGAGCAGTTCTTC.